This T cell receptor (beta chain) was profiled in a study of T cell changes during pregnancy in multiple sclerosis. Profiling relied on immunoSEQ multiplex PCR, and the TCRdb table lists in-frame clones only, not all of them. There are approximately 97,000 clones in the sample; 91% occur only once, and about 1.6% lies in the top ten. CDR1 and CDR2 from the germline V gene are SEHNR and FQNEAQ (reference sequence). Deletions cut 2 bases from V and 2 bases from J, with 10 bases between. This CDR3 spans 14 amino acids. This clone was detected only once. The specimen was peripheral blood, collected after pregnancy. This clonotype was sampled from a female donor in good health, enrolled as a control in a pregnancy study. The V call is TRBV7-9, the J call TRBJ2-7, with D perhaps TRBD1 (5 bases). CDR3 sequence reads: CASSLQGLTYEQYF. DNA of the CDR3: TGTGCCAGCAGCTTACAGGGCTTAACCTACGAGCAGTACTTC. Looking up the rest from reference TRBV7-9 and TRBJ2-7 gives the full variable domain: DTGVSQNPRHKITKRGQNVTFRCDPISEHNRLYWYRQTLGQGPEFLTYFQNEAQLEKSRLLSDRFSAERPKGSFSTLEIQRTEQGDSAMYLCASSLQGLTYEQYFGPGTRLTVT.